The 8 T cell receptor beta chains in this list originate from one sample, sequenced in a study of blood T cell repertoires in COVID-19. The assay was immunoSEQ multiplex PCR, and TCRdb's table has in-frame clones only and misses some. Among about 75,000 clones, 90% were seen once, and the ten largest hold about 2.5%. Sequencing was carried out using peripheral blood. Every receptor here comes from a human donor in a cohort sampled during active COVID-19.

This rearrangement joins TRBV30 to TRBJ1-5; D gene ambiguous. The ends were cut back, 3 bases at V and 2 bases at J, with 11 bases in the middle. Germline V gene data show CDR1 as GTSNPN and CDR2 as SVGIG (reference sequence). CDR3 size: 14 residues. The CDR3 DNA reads TGTGCCTGGAGACCCCTGGGAGGCAATCAGCCCCAGCATTTT. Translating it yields CAWRPLGGNQPQHF.

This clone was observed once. The CDR3 is CASSGGTGGEKLFF. The DNA for the CDR3 is TGTGCCAGCAGCGGAGGGACAGGAGGTGAAAAACTGTTTTTT. This chain links TRBV9 with TRBJ1-4, with TRBD1 matching 8 bases. Germline CDR1 is SGDLS and CDR2 is YYNGEE. The J segment lost 7 bases and the V segment lost 3 bases, leaving 5 bases of the junction unmatched. This CDR3 has 14 residues.

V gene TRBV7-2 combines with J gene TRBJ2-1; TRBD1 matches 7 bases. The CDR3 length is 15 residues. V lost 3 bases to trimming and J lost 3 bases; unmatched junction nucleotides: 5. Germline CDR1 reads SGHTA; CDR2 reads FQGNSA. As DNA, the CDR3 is TGTGCCAGCAGCTTTGCAGGGGGTAACTACAATGAGCAGTTCTTC. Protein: CASSFAGGNYNEQFF.

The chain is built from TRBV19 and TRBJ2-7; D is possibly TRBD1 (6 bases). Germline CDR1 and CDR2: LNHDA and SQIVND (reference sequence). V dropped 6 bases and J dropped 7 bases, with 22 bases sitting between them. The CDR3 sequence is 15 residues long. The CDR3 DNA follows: TGTGCCAGTAGGGCCCGGGACATGGTTCTTACAGAGCAGTACTTC. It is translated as CASRARDMVLTEQYF.

The CDR3, as DNA: TGTGCCAGCAGCTTAGTCGGAGGGAGCGTGAGCACAGATACGCAGTATTTT. This translates into CASSLVGGSVSTDTQYF. The chain combines TRBV7-2 with TRBJ2-3; a possible D gene is TRBD2 (6 bases). Germline V gene data show CDR1 as SGHTA and CDR2 as FQGNSA. Deletions cut 1 base from V and 0 bases from J, with 14 bases between. This CDR3 is built from 17 residues.

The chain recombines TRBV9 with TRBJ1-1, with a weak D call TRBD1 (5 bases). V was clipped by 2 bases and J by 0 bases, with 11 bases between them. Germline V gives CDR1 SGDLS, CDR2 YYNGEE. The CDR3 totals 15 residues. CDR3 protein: CASSVGGGMNTEAFF. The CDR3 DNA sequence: TGTGCCAGCAGCGTTGGGGGAGGCATGAACACTGAAGCTTTCTTT.

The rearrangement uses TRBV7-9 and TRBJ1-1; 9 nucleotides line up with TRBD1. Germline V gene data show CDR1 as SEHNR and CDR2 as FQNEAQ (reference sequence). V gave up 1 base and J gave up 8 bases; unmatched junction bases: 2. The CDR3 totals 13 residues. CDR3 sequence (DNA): TGTGCCAGCAGCTTAGGACAGGGGGTCGAAGCTTTCTTT. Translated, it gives CASSLGQGVEAFF.

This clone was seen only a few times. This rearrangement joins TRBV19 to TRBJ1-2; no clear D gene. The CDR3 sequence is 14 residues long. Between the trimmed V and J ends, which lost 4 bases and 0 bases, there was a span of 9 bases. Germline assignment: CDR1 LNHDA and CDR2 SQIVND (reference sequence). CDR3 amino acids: CASSTTSTNYGYTF. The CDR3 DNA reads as TGTGCCAGTAGTACCACTTCCACTAACTATGGCTACACCTTC.